Given below is one T cell receptor (beta chain) in context. 5'RACE template switching built TCR beta cDNA with unique molecular identifiers. TCRdb reprocessed the 5' RACE reads and reports one entry per CDR3 protein, with no DNA. The sample table includes roughly 160,000 distinct CDR3 sequences. The record originates from a study of T cells expressing NK-cell markers. This TCR derives from a man aged 18 to 70 in good health. The source material was blood T cells: a sorted CD56 or NKG2C T cell subset, CD4+ or CD8+ T cells, or bulk PBMC T cells (not recorded which).

The CDR3 spells CASSLAMGLAYEQYF. V usage is TRBV5-4 and J usage is TRBJ2-7; TCRdb reports TRBD2, a call that lacks DNA to check it against. Looked up from germline, CDR1 is SGHNT and CDR2 is YYREEE (reference sequence). CDR3 size: 15 residues. Together with reference TRBV5-4 and TRBJ2-7, the CDR3 gives the full variable domain: ETGVTQSPTHLIKTRGQQVTLRCSSQSGHNTVSWYQQALGQGPQFIFQYYREEENGRGNFPPRFSGLQFPNYSSELNVNALELDDSALYLCASSLAMGLAYEQYFGPGTRLTVT.